This T cell receptor beta chain derives from a study of cytomegalovirus exposure and HLA in healthy donors. The PCR made use of 60 Vbeta and 13 Jbeta primers. The assay was immunoSEQ multiplex PCR, and TCRdb's table has in-frame clones only and misses some. The repertoire has about 180,000 clones, around 80% of them found once; the top ten carry approximately 1.4%. At the time of sampling, donors were nominally healthy, though unrecorded immune exposures were likely. Germline V gene lookup returns CDR1 SGHAT and CDR2 FQNNGV. The CDR3 is made up of 14 amino acids. Trimming pared 3 bases from V and 2 bases from J, leaving 11 bases between.

The gene calls are TRBV11-2 and TRBJ2-7; D is possibly TRBD2 (6 bases). Sequencing input: PBMCs. The source is a man aged 18-30 years in good health and CMV-seronegative. The DNA of the CDR3 is TGTGCCAGCAGCTTGGGGACTGGAACCTACGAGCAGTACTTC. This encodes CASSLGTGTYEQYF.